The rows below give T cell receptor beta chains drawn from one sample of a study of shared clonotypes between healthy human individuals. Sequenced by immunoSEQ multiplex PCR; TCRdb stores in-frame clones only, minus some. The table includes some 2,400,000 clones, roughly 95% detected once. The specimen sequenced was naive CD4+ T cells sorted from blood. The source is a young man in good health. Both conserved end residues are part of each CDR3. Each record gives: clone size, V gene, J gene, CDR3 protein. Clone size appears in some rows only: once, few, many, or a class for an expanded clone.

size: -; V: TRBV11-2; J: TRBJ2-1; CDR3: CASSRGTGSGNEQFF
size: -; V: TRBV10-3; J: TRBJ1-4; CDR3: CAISPLGGRPVDF
size: once; V: TRBV5-4; J: TRBJ2-2; CDR3: CASSPGGTSGVGELFF
size: -; V: TRBV18; J: TRBJ1-4; CDR3: CASSYGGDEKLFF
size: -; V: TRBV4-2; J: TRBJ2-1; CDR3: CASSQEGLTNNEQFF
size: -; V: TRBV7-2; J: TRBJ1-1; CDR3: CASSFPWDRSTEAFF
size: -; V: TRBV4-1; J: TRBJ2-7; CDR3: CASSQGGGRLYEQYF
size: -; V: TRBV5-1; J: TRBJ2-7; CDR3: CASRGTGGYEQYF
size: -; V: TRBV9; J: TRBJ2-2; CDR3: CASSVGPGDTGELFF
size: -; V: TRBV5-6; J: TRBJ1-1; CDR3: CASSPDRGIGTEAFF
size: -; V: TRBV18; J: TRBJ2-7; CDR3: CASSRDRGSYEQYF
size: -; V: TRBV2; J: TRBJ2-2; CDR3: CASSRDREIGELFF
size: -; V: TRBV5-1; J: TRBJ1-1; CDR3: CASSSGQELNTEAFF
size: -; V: TRBV28; J: TRBJ2-3; CDR3: CASSLAGATDTQYF
size: -; V: TRBV4-1; J: TRBJ2-5; CDR3: CASSPPGGQGRTQYF
size: -; V: TRBV10-2; J: TRBJ2-7; CDR3: CASSGTGHSSYEQYF
size: -; V: TRBV18; J: TRBJ1-6; CDR3: CASSPLNTVYNSPLHF